These 27 T cell receptor beta chains were all obtained from the same sample, sequenced in a study of T-cell memory formation after mild COVID-19. TCRdb re-analysed the 5' RACE reads in MiXCR, keeping a single row per CDR3 protein. The sample lists about 350,000 distinct CDR3 sequences, about 13% occurring once. The sample comprised PBMCs or a T cell subset sorted from them (not recorded which). The receptors were sampled from a man aged 18 to 30 who had mild COVID-19 (a few samples of this study predate the infection). Cell type and time point are not known.

This clonotype appeared many times. The chain employs TRBV29-1 and TRBJ2-7, with unresolved D. In germline, CDR1 is SQVTM, CDR2 ANQGSEA. V was shortened by 4 bases and J by 2 bases, with 3 bases between the two germline ends. CDR3 length: 10 amino acids. The CDR3 DNA sequence: TGCAGCGTTGTTACCTACGAGCAGTACTTC. Encoded protein: CSVVTYEQYF.

The chain carries TRBV6-2 or TRBV6-3 and TRBJ1-5; unclear D gene. The CDR3 is made up of 13 amino acids. Trimming removed 6 bases from V and 5 bases from J, with 11 bases in between. The germline V gene encodes CDR1 MNHEY and CDR2 SVGEGT. CDR3 protein: CASSPSWDQPQHF. For the CDR3, the DNA is TGTGCCAGCAGCCCGTCGTGGGATCAGCCCCAGCATTTT.

Note on this clonotype: A read error may explain this, as a much larger clone is one base away. The V gene is TRBV5-1, the J gene TRBJ2-5; no clear D gene. CDR3 length equals 13 residues. Germline lookup yields CDR1 SGHRS and CDR2 YFSETQ. CDR3 residues: CASSLEGGETKYF. The CDR3 DNA reads TGCGCCAGCAGCTTGGAGGGCGGAGAGACCAAGTACTTC.

The J gene is TRBJ2-3, the V gene TRBV5-8; D is uncertain. The CDR3 consists of 14 residues. Deletions cut 1 base from V and 3 bases from J, with 9 bases between. The germline gives CDR1 SGHTS, CDR2 YDEGEE. The CDR3 sequence is CASSLNRLTDTQYF. The CDR3 DNA reads as TGTGCCAGCAGCTTGAACAGACTTACAGATACGCAGTATTTT. Filled out from reference TRBV5-8 and TRBJ2-3, the complete variable domain reads EAGVTQSPTHLIKTRGQQATLRCSPISGHTSVYWYQQALGLGLQFLLWYDEGEERNRGNFPPRFSGRQFPNYSSELNVNALELEDSALYLCASSLNRLTDTQYFGPGTRLTVL.

Comments on this clonotype: A much larger clone lies one base from this, so it may be a read error. The chain couples TRBV29-1 to TRBJ1-1, with D hard to call. CDR1 SQVTM and CDR2 ANQGSEA come from the germline V gene. V was shortened by 7 bases and J by 2 bases, with 5 bases between the two germline ends. The CDR3 has 10 residues. Written as DNA, the CDR3 is TGCAGCGCCTTCAACACTGAAGCTTTCTTT. It is translated as CSAFNTEAFF. The full variable domain, in which reference TRBV29-1 and TRBJ1-1 provide the parts outside the CDR3, is SAVISQKPSRDICQRGTSLTIQCQVDSQVTMMFWYRQQPGQSLTLIATANQGSEATYESGFVIDKFPISRPNLTFSTLTVSNMSPEDSSIYLCSAFNTEAFFGQGTRLTVV.

This clonotype was seen many times. The chain uses TRBV4-2 and TRBJ2-1; D perhaps matches TRBD2 (6 bases). Trimming took off 4 bases at V and 3 bases at J, with 13 bases between the two ends. The CDR3 loop spans 15 amino acids. The germline CDR1 and CDR2 sequences are LGHNA and YNFKEQ. In nucleotides, the CDR3 is TGTGCCAGCAGCCCTTTGGGGGGTCTCTACAATGAGCAGTTCTTC. Amino acid sequence: CASSPLGGLYNEQFF.

This clonotype has at least ten counts. This chain uses TRBV6-2 or TRBV6-3 with TRBJ2-1; D ambiguous. The V end was cut by 4 bases, the J end by 9 bases, with 7 bases between. Germline V gives CDR1 MNHEY, CDR2 SVGEGT. This CDR3 region has 11 residues. The CDR3 region has the DNA TGTGCCAGCAGTTTCGCCACTGAGCAGTTCTTC. It encodes CASSFATEQFF.

The V call is TRBV3-1, the J call TRBJ2-5, with D possibly being TRBD1 (6 bases). V lost 3 bases and J lost 3, with 20 bases in between. This CDR3 spans 17 amino acids. Germline V CDR1 and CDR2: LGHDT, YNNKEL (reference sequence). In DNA form, the CDR3 reads TGTGCCAGCAGCCACTTTCCGGACAGTCCCGCAAAAGAGACCCAGTACTTC. It codes for CASSHFPDSPAKETQYF.

This chain links TRBV4-1 with TRBJ2-1; 13 nucleotides match TRBD2. Germline V lookup: CDR1 MGHRA, CDR2 YSYEKL. The CDR3 is 17 amino acids. J lost 3 bases, V lost 4 bases, and 6 bases had no gene match. In DNA, the CDR3 is TGCGCCAGCAGCCCAAGTGGGACTAGCGGGGTCTACAATGAGCAGTTCTTC. Protein product: CASSPSGTSGVYNEQFF.

The rearrangement links TRBV7-3 to TRBJ2-3; 9 bases align to TRBD1. From germline, CDR1 is SGHTA and CDR2 FQGTGA. With V trimmed by 5 bases and J by 1 base, 7 bases remained unmatched. This CDR3 comprises 16 residues. The CDR3 DNA sequence: TGTGCCAGCAGCCGAGGACAGGGGAGTGGCACAGATACGCAGTATTTT. Its protein is CASSRGQGSGTDTQYF.

The table lists this clonotype with a few counts. This chain joins TRBV10-3 and TRBJ2-3, with 13 bases lining up with TRBD2. The germline V gene has CDR1 ENHRY and CDR2 SYGVKD. V shed 4 bases, J shed 4 bases, and the junction held 5 bases outside the gene matches. The CDR3 consists of 16 residues. CDR3 sequence reads: CAISVAGTSGADTQYF. The CDR3 DNA is TGTGCCATCAGTGTAGCCGGGACTAGCGGGGCAGATACGCAGTATTTT.

This clonotype occurred once. The V gene is TRBV7-2, the J gene TRBJ2-5; a possible D gene is TRBD2 (5 bases). Per the germline V gene, CDR1 is SGHTA and CDR2 is FQGNSA. The length of the CDR3 is 19 residues. Deletions cut 1 base from V and 3 bases from J, with 24 bases between. CDR3 DNA sequence: TGTGCCAGCAGCTTAGAGGGTCCTTCCGAAAGCGGACGTAAAGAGACCCAGTACTTC. Translation gives CASSLEGPSESGRKETQYF.

The chain has TRBV7-2 and TRBJ2-5; 9 nucleotides align to TRBD2. V shed 9 bases, J shed 3 bases, and the junction held 14 bases outside the gene matches. Germline V gene lookup returns CDR1 SGHTA and CDR2 FQGNSA. CDR3 length equals 16 residues. The CDR3 loop reads CARGERGAAGKETQYF. CDR3 coding DNA: TGTGCCAGGGGCGAGCGGGGGGCTGCGGGGAAAGAGACCCAGTACTTC.

The chain links TRBV29-1 to TRBJ2-1; D ambiguous. Germline V CDR1 and CDR2: SQVTM, ANQGSEA. CDR3 length: 14 residues. The V end lost 7 bases, the J end lost 4 bases, and 17 bases lay between the germline ends. The CDR3 DNA sequence: TGCAGCGCCCCCTCCACCCGACGGTACAATGAGCAGTTCTTC. Amino acids: CSAPSTRRYNEQFF.

The chain employs TRBV7-6 and TRBJ2-1, with 11 bases that match TRBD1. Germline V gene data show CDR1 as SGHVS and CDR2 as FNYEAQ. CDR3 length: 18 amino acids. V trimming: 4 bases; J trimming: 4 bases; junction bases outside the gene matches: 12. CDR3 loop: CASSYGPGQGGIYNEQFF. The CDR3 bases are TGTGCCAGCAGCTACGGGCCGGGACAGGGGGGGATATACAATGAGCAGTTCTTC.

This clonotype was detected many times. V usage is TRBV5-1 and J usage is TRBJ2-5; D not certain. Trimming removed 2 bases at V and 4 bases at J, with 12 bases between. CDR3 size: 14 residues. The germline CDR1 and CDR2 sequences are SGHRS and YFSETQ. The CDR3 DNA follows: TGCGCCAGCAGCTTTTTCGGCGGTAGAGAGACCCAGTACTTC. It specifies CASSFFGGRETQYF.

The genes are TRBV2 and TRBJ2-3, with 7 positions matching TRBD2. The V segment lost 4 bases and the J segment 2 bases; nucleotides outside the gene matches: 3. Germline lookup yields CDR1 SNHLY and CDR2 FYNNEI. The CDR3 contains 14 residues. CDR3 DNA sequence: TGTGCCAGCAGTGGCGGGAGCCTCACAGATACGCAGTATTTT. This gives the protein CASSGGSLTDTQYF.

The chain combines TRBV28 with TRBJ2-7; TRBD2 aligns across 9 bases. The germline gives CDR1 MDHEN, CDR2 SYDVKM. V shed 5 bases and J 0 bases; nucleotides not matched to a gene: 2. The CDR3 consists of 14 residues. The CDR3 DNA follows: TGTGCCAGCAGTAGCGGGGGGCACTCCTACGAGCAGTACGTC. Translated: CASSSGGHSYEQYV.

The chain couples TRBV15 to TRBJ2-1; D is ambiguous. The CDR3 sequence is 15 residues long. Trimming shortened V by 4 bases and J by 0 bases, and 10 bases separated the two germline ends. Germline V lookup: CDR1 LNHNV, CDR2 YYDKDF (reference sequence). The CDR3 DNA reads as TGTGCCACCAGCAACCACACGAGCTCCTACAATGAGCAGTTCTTC. This gives the protein CATSNHTSSYNEQFF.

A few counts support this clonotype. The chain has TRBV9 and TRBJ2-7; D assignment may be TRBD1 or TRBD2 (6 bases each). The CDR3 runs 13 residues. Trimming pared 3 bases from V and 0 bases from J, leaving 7 bases between. Germline V gives CDR1 SGDLS, CDR2 YYNGEE. CDR3 sequence: CASSGGASYEQYF. CDR3 DNA sequence: TGTGCCAGCAGCGGGGGGGCCTCCTACGAGCAGTACTTC.

This clonotype was detected a few times. The chain is built from TRBV5-1 and TRBJ1-1, with 7 bases identical to TRBD1. The CDR3 is 13 residues long. With 7 bases clipped from V and 0 bases from J, the junction kept 3 bases outside the gene matches. Germline V gene sequence: CDR1 SGHRS, CDR2 YFSETQ. The CDR3 DNA follows: TGCGCCAGCCGGGACAGCCTGAACACTGAAGCTTTCTTT. Protein: CASRDSLNTEAFF.

The chain couples TRBV7-3 to TRBJ2-7, with TRBD1 as a possible D gene (6 bases). In germline, CDR1 is SGHTA, CDR2 FQGTGA. V dropped 5 bases and J dropped 6 bases, with 17 bases sitting between them. This CDR3 has 14 amino acids. Written as DNA, the CDR3 is TGTGCCAGCAGCCAGGGGTGGACTGCACTCGAGCAGTACTTC. Its protein product is CASSQGWTALEQYF.

This clonotype was picked up a small number of times. The chain couples TRBV28 to TRBJ1-1, with a weak D call TRBD1 (6 bases). The CDR3 is made up of 17 amino acids. V lost 5 bases and J 1 base, leaving 20 bases between the germline ends. Per germline, CDR1 MDHEN and CDR2 SYDVKM. The CDR3 DNA follows: TGTGCCAGCAGTCGTCCTCGGGGGGCAAGTTGGAACACTGAAGCTTTCTTT. It encodes CASSRPRGASWNTEAFF.

This clonotype turned up a few times. V is TRBV27 and J is TRBJ2-2; D possibly corresponds to TRBD1 (6 bases). Per the germline V gene, CDR1 is MNHEY and CDR2 is SMNVEV (reference sequence). Trimming cost V 3 bases and J 4 bases, with 9 bases left between them. CDR3 size: 14 residues. The CDR3 reads CASSFPGVTGELFF. CDR3 DNA sequence: TGTGCCAGCAGTTTCCCAGGGGTCACCGGGGAGCTGTTTTTT.

This clonotype was observed a handful of times. This rearrangement joins TRBV6-5 to TRBJ2-1; TRBD2 matches at 15 bases. This CDR3 comprises 15 residues. Germline assignment: CDR1 MNHEY and CDR2 SVGAGI. Germline trimming cut 6 bases from V and 4 bases from J; bases unmatched to any gene: 1. As DNA, the CDR3 is TGTGCCAGCAGAGGACTAGCGGGGGGGTACAATGAGCAGTTCTTC. Protein product: CASRGLAGGYNEQFF.

The chain links TRBV12-3 or TRBV12-4 to TRBJ1-3, with TRBD1 as a possible D gene (5 bases). The CDR3 is made up of 14 amino acids. The V gene lost 5 bases and the J gene lost 6 bases, with 14 bases spanning the gap. CDR3: CASSIRDGVNTIYF. The CDR3 region has the DNA TGTGCCAGCAGTATCCGGGACGGTGTAAACACCATATATTTT.

This clonotype has at least ten counts. This sequence joins TRBV12-3 or TRBV12-4 and TRBJ2-3, with 14 bases aligning to TRBD2. The CDR3 is made up of 15 amino acids. The V and J ends lost 6 bases and 5 bases, in that order; junction bases with no gene match: 4. The chain's CDR3 is CASRYGTSGGDTQYF. The DNA of the CDR3 is TGTGCCAGCAGATACGGGACTAGCGGGGGAGATACGCAGTATTTT.